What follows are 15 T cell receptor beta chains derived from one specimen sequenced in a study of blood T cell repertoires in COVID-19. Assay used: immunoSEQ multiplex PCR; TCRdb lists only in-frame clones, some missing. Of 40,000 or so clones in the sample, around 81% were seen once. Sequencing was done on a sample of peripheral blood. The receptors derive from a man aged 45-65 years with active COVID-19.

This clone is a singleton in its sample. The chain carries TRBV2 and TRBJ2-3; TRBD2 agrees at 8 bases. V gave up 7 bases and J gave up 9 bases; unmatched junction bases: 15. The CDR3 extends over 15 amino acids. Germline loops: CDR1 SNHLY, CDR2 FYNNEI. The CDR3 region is CASTRRGESLGTQYF. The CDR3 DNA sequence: TGTGCCAGCACACGGCGGGGGGAGTCCCTCGGAACGCAGTATTTT.

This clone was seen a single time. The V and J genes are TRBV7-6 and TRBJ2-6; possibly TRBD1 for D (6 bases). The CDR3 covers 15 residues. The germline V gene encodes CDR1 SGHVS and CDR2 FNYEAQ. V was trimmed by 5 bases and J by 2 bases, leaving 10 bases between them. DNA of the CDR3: TGTGCCAGCAGCACAGGGTTTACTGGGGCCAACGTCCTGACTTTC. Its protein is CASSTGFTGANVLTF.

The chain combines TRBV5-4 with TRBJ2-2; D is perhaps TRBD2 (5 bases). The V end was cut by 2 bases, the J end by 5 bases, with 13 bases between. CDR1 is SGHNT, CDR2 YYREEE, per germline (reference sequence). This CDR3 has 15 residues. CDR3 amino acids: CASSFGVTGTGELFF. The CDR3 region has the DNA TGTGCCAGCAGCTTTGGGGTCACGGGAACCGGGGAGCTGTTTTTT.

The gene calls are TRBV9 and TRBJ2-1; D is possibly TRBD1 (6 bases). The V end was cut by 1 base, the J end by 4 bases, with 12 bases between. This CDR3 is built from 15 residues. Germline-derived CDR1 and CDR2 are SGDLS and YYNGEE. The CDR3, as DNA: TGTGCCAGCAGCGTACAGGGGTGGCCTTACAATGAGCAGTTCTTC. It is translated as CASSVQGWPYNEQFF. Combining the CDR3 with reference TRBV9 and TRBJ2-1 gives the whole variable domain DSGVTQTPKHLITATGQRVTLRCSPRSGDLSVYWYQQSLDQGLQFLIQYYNGEERAKGNILERFSAQQFPDLHSELNLSSLELGDSALYFCASSVQGWPYNEQFFGPGTRLTVL.

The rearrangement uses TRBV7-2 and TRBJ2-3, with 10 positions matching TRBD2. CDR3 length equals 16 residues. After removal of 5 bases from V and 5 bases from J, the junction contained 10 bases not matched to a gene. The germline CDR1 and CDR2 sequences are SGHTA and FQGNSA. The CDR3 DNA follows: TGTGCCAGCAGCGGGGCTAGCGGGAGCGGGCGAGATACGCAGTATTTT. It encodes CASSGASGSGRDTQYF. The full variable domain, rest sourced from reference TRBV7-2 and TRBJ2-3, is GAGVSQSPSNKVTEKGKDVELRCDPISGHTALYWYRQSLGQGLEFLIYFQGNSAPDKSGLPSDRFSAERTGGSVSTLTIQRTQQEDSAVYLCASSGASGSGRDTQYFGPGTRLTVL.

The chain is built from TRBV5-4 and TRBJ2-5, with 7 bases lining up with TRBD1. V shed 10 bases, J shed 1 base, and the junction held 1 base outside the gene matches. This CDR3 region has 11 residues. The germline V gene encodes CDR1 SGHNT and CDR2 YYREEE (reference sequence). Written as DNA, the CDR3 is TGTGCCTCAGGGGGCCAAGAGACCCAGTACTTC. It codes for CASGGQETQYF.

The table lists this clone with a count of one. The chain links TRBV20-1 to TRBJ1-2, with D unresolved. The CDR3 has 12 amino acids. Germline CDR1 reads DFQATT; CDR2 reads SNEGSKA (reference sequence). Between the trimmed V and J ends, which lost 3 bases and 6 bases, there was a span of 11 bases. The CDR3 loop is CSASREGDGYTF. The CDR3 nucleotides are TGCAGTGCTAGTCGGGAAGGCGATGGCTACACCTTC.

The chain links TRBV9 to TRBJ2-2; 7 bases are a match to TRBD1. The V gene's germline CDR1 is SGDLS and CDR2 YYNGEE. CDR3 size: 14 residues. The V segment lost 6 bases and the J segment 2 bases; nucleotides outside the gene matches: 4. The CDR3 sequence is CASKQGRNTGELFF. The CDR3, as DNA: TGTGCCAGCAAACAGGGGAGAAACACCGGGGAGCTGTTTTTT.

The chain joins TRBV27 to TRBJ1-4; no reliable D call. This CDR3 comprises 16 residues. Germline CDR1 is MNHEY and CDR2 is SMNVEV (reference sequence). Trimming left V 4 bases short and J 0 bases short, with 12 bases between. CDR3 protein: CASSSRLTATNEKLFF. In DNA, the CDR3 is TGTGCCAGCAGTTCCCGCCTCACTGCAACTAATGAAAAACTGTTTTTT.

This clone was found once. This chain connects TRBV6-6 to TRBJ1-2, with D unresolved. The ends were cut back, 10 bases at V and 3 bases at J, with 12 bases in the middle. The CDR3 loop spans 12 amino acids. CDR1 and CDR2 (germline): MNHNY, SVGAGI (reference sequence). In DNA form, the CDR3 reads TGTGCCACCAGGCTACTATACTATGGCTACACCTTC. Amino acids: CATRLLYYGYTF.

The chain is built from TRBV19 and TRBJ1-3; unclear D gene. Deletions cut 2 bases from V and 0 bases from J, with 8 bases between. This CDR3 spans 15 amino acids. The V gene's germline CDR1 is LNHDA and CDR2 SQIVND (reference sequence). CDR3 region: CASSIIGLSGNTIYF. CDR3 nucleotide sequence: TGTGCCAGTAGTATAATTGGCCTCTCTGGAAACACCATATATTTT.

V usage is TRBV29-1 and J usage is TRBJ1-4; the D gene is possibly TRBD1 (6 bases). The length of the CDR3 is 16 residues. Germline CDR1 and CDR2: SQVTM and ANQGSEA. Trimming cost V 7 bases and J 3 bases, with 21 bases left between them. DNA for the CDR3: TGCAGCGCCGCAAAAGGAACAGGGAGAGCTAATGAAAAACTGTTTTTT. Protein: CSAAKGTGRANEKLFF.

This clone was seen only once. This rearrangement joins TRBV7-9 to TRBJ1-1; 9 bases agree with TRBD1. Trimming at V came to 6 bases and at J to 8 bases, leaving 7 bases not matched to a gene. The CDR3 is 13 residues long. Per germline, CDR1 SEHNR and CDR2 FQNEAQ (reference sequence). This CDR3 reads CASRTTGGREAFF. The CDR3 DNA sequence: TGTGCCAGCAGAACAACAGGGGGCAGGGAAGCTTTCTTT.

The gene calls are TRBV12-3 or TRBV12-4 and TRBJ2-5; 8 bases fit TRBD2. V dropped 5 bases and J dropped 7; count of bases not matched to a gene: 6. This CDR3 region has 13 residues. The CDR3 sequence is CASSDGLAGTQYF. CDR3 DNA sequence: TGTGCCAGCAGTGATGGACTAGCTGGGACCCAGTACTTC.

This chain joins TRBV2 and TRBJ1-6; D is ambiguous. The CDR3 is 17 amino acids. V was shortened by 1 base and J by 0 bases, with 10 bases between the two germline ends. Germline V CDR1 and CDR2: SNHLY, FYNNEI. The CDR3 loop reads CASSEVPGSSYNSPLHF. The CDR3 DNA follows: TGTGCCAGCAGTGAAGTTCCTGGTAGCTCCTATAATTCACCCCTCCACTTT.